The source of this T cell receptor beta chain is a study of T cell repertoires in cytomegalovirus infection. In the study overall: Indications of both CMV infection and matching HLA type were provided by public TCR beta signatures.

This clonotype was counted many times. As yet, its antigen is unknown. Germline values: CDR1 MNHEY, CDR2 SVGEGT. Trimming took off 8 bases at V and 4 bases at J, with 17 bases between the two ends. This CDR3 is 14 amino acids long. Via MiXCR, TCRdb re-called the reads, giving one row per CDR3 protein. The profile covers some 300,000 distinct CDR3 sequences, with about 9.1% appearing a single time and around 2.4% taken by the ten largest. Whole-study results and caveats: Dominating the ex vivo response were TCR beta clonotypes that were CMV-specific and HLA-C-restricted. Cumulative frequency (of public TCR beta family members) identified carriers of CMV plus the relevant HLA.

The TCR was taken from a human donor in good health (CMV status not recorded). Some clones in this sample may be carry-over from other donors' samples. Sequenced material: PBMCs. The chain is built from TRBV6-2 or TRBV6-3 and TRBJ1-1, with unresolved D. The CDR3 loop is CASVKDTSPTEAFF. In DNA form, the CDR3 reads TGTGCCAGCGTAAAAGACACTTCCCCCACTGAAGCTTTCTTT.